This TCR beta chain emerged from a study of T cell changes during pregnancy in multiple sclerosis. This table comes from immunoSEQ multiplex PCR, and its TCRdb copy is limited to in-frame clones, with some not included. The sample carries tens of thousands of clones, approximately 92% recorded once. Per the germline V gene, CDR1 is MDHEN and CDR2 is SYDVKM. Trimming removed 6 bases at V and 10 bases at J, with 18 bases between. This CDR3 is 14 amino acids long. The material sequenced was peripheral blood, taken in the third trimester of pregnancy. This clonotype was sampled from a female donor in good health, enrolled as a control in a pregnancy study. V gene TRBV28 combines with J gene TRBJ1-4, with D possibly TRBD1 on 5 matching bases. This CDR3 reads CASRIQRGSGKLFF. The CDR3 region has the DNA TGTGCCAGCAGGATACAGAGGGGTAGCGGAAAACTGTTTTTT. The variable domain in full, with the rest retrieved from reference TRBV28 and TRBJ1-4, is DVKVTQSSRYLVKRTGEKVFLECVQDMDHENMFWYRQDPGLGLRLIYFSYDVKMKEKGDIPEGYSVSREKKERFSLILESASTNQTSMYLCASRIQRGSGKLFFGSGTQLSVL.